The 8 T cell receptor beta chains below were found in one sample sequenced in a study of blood T cell repertoires in COVID-19. Produced via immunoSEQ multiplex PCR; TCRdb's table is partial and in-frame only. The sample holds approximately 160,000 clones; 83% are singletons and the top ten take approximately 4.7%. The specimen sequenced was PBMCs or T cells enriched from blood (not recorded which). All receptors come from a woman in her forties or fifties who had recovered from COVID-19.

The genes are TRBV7-9 and TRBJ1-2, with 9 bases matching TRBD1. V was pared by 5 bases and J by 5 bases, with 3 bases of the junction left unmatched. The V gene's germline CDR1 is SEHNR and CDR2 FQNEAQ (reference sequence). This CDR3 spans 13 amino acids. CDR3 in amino acids: CASSPGTGYGYTF. For the CDR3, the DNA is TGTGCCAGCAGCCCCGGGACAGGGTATGGCTACACCTTC.

The chain links TRBV11-2 to TRBJ1-3; D remains ambiguous. V was trimmed by 1 base and J by 5 bases, leaving 6 bases between them. Per germline, CDR1 SGHAT and CDR2 FQNNGV. This CDR3 comprises 13 residues. CDR3 in amino acids: CASSLAGRNTIYF. Here the CDR3 DNA reads TGTGCCAGCAGCTTAGCGGGGAGAAACACCATATATTTT.

The chain combines TRBV11-2 with TRBJ2-3; possible D gene TRBD1, 5 bases. This CDR3 comprises 16 residues. Trimming left V 5 bases short and J 2 bases short, with 17 bases between. Germline V gene sequence: CDR1 SGHAT, CDR2 FQNNGV. CDR3 coding DNA: TGTGCCAGCAGCCTACCCCCCGGCAGGGACACAGATACGCAGTATTTT. Residues: CASSLPPGRDTDTQYF.

The chain recombines TRBV29-1 with TRBJ2-1; perhaps TRBD1 as D (6 bases). This CDR3 region has 14 residues. Trimming shortened V by 5 bases and J by 10 bases, and 21 bases separated the two germline ends. Germline CDR1 is SQVTM and CDR2 is ANQGSEA. The DNA of the CDR3 is TGCAGCGTTTACGGACAGCTGGGGGCTGGGGAGCAGTTCTTC. Amino acids: CSVYGQLGAGEQFF.

The chain is built from TRBV12-3 or TRBV12-4 and TRBJ1-5; D remains unclear. Between the trimmed V and J ends, which lost 5 bases and 6 bases, there was a span of 8 bases. The CDR3 consists of 12 residues. The CDR3 region has the DNA TGTGCCAGCAGTACGGGTACTCAGCCCCAGCATTTT. This encodes CASSTGTQPQHF.

This rearrangement joins TRBV12-3 or TRBV12-4 to TRBJ1-2; no reliable D call. V was cut by 2 bases and J by 6 bases, with 7 bases left in between. The length of the CDR3 is 12 residues. The CDR3 loop is CASSLWADGYTF. The CDR3 DNA reads TGTGCCAGCAGTTTATGGGCCGATGGCTACACCTTC.

V is TRBV7-9 and J is TRBJ1-3; 8 positions agree with TRBD1. CDR1 and CDR2 from the germline V gene are SEHNR and FQNEAQ (reference sequence). The CDR3 is 18 residues long. J lost 0 bases, V lost 4 bases, and 11 bases had no gene match. The DNA of the CDR3 is TGTGCCAGCAGCTCATCGCCGGGACAGGCTGACTCTGGAAACACCATATATTTT. It codes for CASSSSPGQADSGNTIYF.

The rearrangement uses TRBV18 and TRBJ1-1, with 7 bases that match TRBD1. V gave up 4 bases and J gave up 4 bases; unmatched junction bases: 6. CDR3 length equals 14 residues. Per the germline V gene, CDR1 is KGHSH and CDR2 is LQKENI. The CDR3 spells CASSLFDRATEAFF. The DNA of the CDR3 is TGTGCCAGCTCACTCTTCGACAGGGCCACTGAAGCTTTCTTT.